Sequencing of this T cell receptor (beta chain) was carried out in a study of CD8 T cells in ankylosing spondylitis. Study-level points and caveats: Clones tied to disease were said to be significantly enriched in matched ankylosing spondylitis synovial fluid. A motif in TCR beta, a set of roughly eight highly homologous variants, appeared characteristic of ankylosing spondylitis blood.

TCRdb ran MiXCR on the 5' RACE reads and lists one entry per CDR3 protein. The sample gives 200,000 to 300,000 distinct CDR3 sequences, about 10% of which show up once; 2% to 3% is in the top ten. This clonotype came up many times. Antigen: not known. The CDR3 has 15 amino acids. V lost 4 bases and J 2 bases, leaving 12 bases between the germline ends. Germline V gene lookup returns CDR1 MDHEN and CDR2 SYDVKM. The gene calls are TRBV28 and TRBJ1-5; D is perhaps TRBD1 (6 bases). The receptor comes from a male donor with ankylosing spondylitis or in good health (not recorded which). Material: blood, either unsorted or a sorted T cell fraction (not recorded which). The CDR3 DNA reads TGTGCCAGCAGTTCTGACGGGGGCGGCAATCAGCCCCAGCATTTT. It is translated as CASSSDGGGNQPQHF. Based on the CDR3 plus reference TRBV28 and TRBJ1-5, the full variable domain is DVKVTQSSRYLVKRTGEKVFLECVQDMDHENMFWYRQDPGLGLRLIYFSYDVKMKEKGDIPEGYSVSREKKERFSLILESASTNQTSMYLCASSSDGGGNQPQHFGDGTRLSIL.